This TCR beta chain was sequenced in a study of early T cells in non-severe SARS-CoV-2 infection. Unique molecular identifiers were added to individual cDNA molecules. TCRdb re-called the 5' RACE reads with MiXCR, one entry per CDR3 protein. The table lists tens of thousands of distinct CDR3 sequences, roughly 9% of them singletons. CDR1 is SNHLY and CDR2 is FYNNEI in the germline V gene. The CDR3 has 12 residues. V lost 9 bases to trimming and J lost 7 bases; unmatched junction nucleotides: 8. The study, taken as a whole, reports: Anti-spike CD8 responses were favored in VDJdb matching, and private and CD4 specificities were missed.

This clonotype was counted many times. Its antigen is as yet unknown. The sequenced sample consisted of whole blood. The chain couples TRBV2 to TRBJ1-1, with TRBD1 matching over 7 bases. The sequence was obtained from an adult who was a healthcare worker with PCR-confirmed SARS-CoV-2 infection or an uninfected control (not recorded which). Written as DNA, the CDR3 is TGTGCCAGTCACAGGGGAACGAGTGAAGCTTTCTTT. Protein: CASHRGTSEAFF.